This T cell receptor beta chain was obtained from a study of blood T cell repertoires in COVID-19 (dated by TCRdb to about 2020). Background on the whole study: Samples from collaborators originated in the United States, Italy and Spain and spanned both the acute and convalescent phases of COVID-19. Samples came from the ongoing ImmuneRACE study (first 160 participants) plus 1,254 subjects from 6 global collaborators. The material from the prospective study consisted of cDNA or gDNA derived from T cells, B-cell-depleted T cells, or PBMCs. The dataset comprised deeply sampled blood TCRbeta repertoires from subjects exposed to, actively infected with, or recovered from COVID-19. The repertoires were released in a freely available public database meant as a resource for research on the immune response to SARS-CoV-2. Sample metadata almost always included a de-identified subject ID, COVID-19 status, age in years and sex. Where available, HLA class I and class II types were obtained from metadata supplied by the sample provider rather than from assay-based typing. What the authors observed across the whole study: How much clinical and demographic metadata was included differed by source and by participant, and the metadata was provided uncurated.

Trimming at the junction amounts to 2 bases on V and 0 bases on J, and the germline ends lie 8 bases apart. From the germline V gene, CDR1 is WSHSY and CDR2 is SAAADI. The CDR3 sequence holds 15 residues, the cysteine and phenylalanine included. The kept DNA is CDR3 alone, 45 bases in frame from the first base. The immunoSEQ Assay, a bias-controlled multiplex PCR, was used to amplify TCRbeta CDR3 regions from genomic DNA. The original pipeline was this. Within the assay, amplification of reference gene primers was used to estimate how many nucleated cells each sample contained. To quantify the absolute abundance of each unique TCRbeta CDR3 rearrangement, sequence reads were collapsed and filtered. For each sample, productive Simpson clonality was calculated as the square root of Simpson's diversity index across productive rearrangements. This immuneACCESS table, as held by TCRdb, lists in-frame sequences with V and J called but not all clones. Of the missing ones, under half trace to an unresolved V gene in checked studies; the others have no known cause. That table is the source of V, J and clone size, and D and trimming were worked out from the DNA. In this sample the table shows about 270,000 clones, approximately 90% of which occur a single time. Roughly 3.9% of the sample is taken by the ten largest.

Turning to this clone: The antigen it recognizes is unknown. No much larger clonotype is one base removed from it; base qualities were not supplied.

Enrolling through a virtual design, the prospective study's participants ranged in age from roughly 18 to 95 years and lived across 20 to 25 United States geographic areas. Cohort assignment in the prospective study relied on participant-reported clinical history from a screening survey and a study questionnaire. In the prospective study, whole blood, serum and a nasopharyngeal or oropharyngeal swab were collected from each participant by mobile phlebotomists. Prospective study participants could optionally give additional blood draws and questionnaires over an approximately two-month period. Blood samples from the prospective study were shipped frozen or at room temperature prior to DNA extraction.

The receptor was isolated from a woman in her twenties or thirties with acute COVID-19. Input material: PBMCs or T cells enriched from blood (not recorded which). The V and J genes are TRBV10-2 and TRBJ1-5; a weak D assignment points to TRBD1 (6 bases agree). The CDR3 here reads CASSEDRFSNQPQHF. The DNA reads TGCGCCAGCAGTGAGGACAGGTTTAGCAATCAGCCCCAGCATTTT.